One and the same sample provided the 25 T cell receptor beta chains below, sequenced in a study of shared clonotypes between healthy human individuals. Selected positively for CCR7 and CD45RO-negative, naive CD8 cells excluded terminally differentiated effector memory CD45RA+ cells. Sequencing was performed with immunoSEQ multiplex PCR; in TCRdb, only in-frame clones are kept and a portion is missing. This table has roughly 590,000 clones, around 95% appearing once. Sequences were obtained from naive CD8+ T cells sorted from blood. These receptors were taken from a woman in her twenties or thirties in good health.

The CDR3 here is CASSDVRAPGNTIYF. Here the CDR3 DNA reads TGTGCCAGCAGTGATGTCAGGGCTCCTGGAAACACCATATATTTT. The J gene is TRBJ1-3, the V gene TRBV2; the D gene is possibly TRBD1 (5 bases). Between the trimmed V and J ends, which lost 3 bases and 2 bases, there was a span of 11 bases. Germline lookup yields CDR1 SNHLY and CDR2 FYNNEI. This CDR3 has 15 amino acids.

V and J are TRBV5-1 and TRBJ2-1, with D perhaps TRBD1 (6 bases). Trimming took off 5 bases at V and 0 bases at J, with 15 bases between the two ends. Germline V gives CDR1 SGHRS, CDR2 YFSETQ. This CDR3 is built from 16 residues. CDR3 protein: CASRQGTMSSYNEQFF. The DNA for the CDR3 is TGCGCCAGCAGACAGGGTACGATGAGCTCCTACAATGAGCAGTTCTTC.

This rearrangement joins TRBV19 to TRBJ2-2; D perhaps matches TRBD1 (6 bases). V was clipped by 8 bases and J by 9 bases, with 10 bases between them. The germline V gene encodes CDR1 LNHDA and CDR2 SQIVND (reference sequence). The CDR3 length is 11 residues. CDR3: CASATGRELFF. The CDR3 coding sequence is TGTGCCAGTGCAACAGGGAGGGAGCTGTTTTTT. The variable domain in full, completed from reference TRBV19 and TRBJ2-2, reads DGGITQSPKYLFRKEGQNVTLSCEQNLNHDAMYWYRQDPGQGLRLIYYSQIVNDFQKGDIAEGYSVSREKKESFPLTVTSAQKNPTAFYLCASATGRELFFGEGSRLTVL.

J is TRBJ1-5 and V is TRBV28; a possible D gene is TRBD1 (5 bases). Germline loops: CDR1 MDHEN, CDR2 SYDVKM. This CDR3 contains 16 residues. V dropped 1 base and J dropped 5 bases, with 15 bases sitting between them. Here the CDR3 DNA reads TGTGCCAGCAGTTTATTGGTAGGGGAAATCTATCAGCCCCAGCATTTT. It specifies CASSLLVGEIYQPQHF.

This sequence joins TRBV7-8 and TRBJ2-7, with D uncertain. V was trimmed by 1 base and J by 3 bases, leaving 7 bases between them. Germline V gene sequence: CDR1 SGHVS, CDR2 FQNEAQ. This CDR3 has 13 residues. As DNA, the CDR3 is TGTGCCAGCAGCTTAGGGTCAGGCTACGAGCAGTACTTC. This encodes CASSLGSGYEQYF.

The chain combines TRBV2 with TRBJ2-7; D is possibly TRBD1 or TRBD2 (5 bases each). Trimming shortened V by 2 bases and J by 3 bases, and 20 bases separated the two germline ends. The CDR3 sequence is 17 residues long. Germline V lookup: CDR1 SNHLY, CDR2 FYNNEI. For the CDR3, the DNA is TGTGCCAGCAGTGAACCTTTGGCTCCTCGAGGGGTCTACGAGCAGTACTTC. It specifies CASSEPLAPRGVYEQYF.

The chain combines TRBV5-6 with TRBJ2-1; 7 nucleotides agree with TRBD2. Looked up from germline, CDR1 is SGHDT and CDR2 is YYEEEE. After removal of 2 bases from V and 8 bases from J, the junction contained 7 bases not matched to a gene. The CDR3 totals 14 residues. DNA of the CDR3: TGTGCCAGCAGCTTTCTCCAGGGAGGGGATGAGCAGTTCTTC. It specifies CASSFLQGGDEQFF.

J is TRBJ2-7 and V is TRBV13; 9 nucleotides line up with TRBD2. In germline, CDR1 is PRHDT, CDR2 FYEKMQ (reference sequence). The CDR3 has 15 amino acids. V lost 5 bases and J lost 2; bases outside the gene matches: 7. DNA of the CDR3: TGTGCCAGCAGCCTGGGCGGGAGGGCTACCTACGAGCAGTACTTC. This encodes CASSLGGRATYEQYF.

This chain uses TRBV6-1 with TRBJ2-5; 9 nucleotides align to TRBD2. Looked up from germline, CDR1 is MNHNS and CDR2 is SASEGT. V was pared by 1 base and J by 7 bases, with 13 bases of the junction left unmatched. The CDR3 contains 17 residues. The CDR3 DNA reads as TGTGCCAGCAGTGAAGGGCTAGCGGGGATATTAAGCGGGACCCAGTACTTC. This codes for CASSEGLAGILSGTQYF.

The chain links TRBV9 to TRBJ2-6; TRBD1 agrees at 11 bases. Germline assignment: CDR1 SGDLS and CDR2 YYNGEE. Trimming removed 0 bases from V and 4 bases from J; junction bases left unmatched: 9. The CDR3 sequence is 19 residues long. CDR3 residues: CASSVEYGQGAGGANVLTF. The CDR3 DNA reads TGTGCCAGCAGCGTAGAGTATGGACAGGGGGCAGGAGGGGCCAACGTCCTGACTTTC. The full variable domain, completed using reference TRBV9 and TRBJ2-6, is DSGVTQTPKHLITATGQRVTLRCSPRSGDLSVYWYQQSLDQGLQFLIQYYNGEERAKGNILERFSAQQFPDLHSELNLSSLELGDSALYFCASSVEYGQGAGGANVLTFGAGSRLTVL.

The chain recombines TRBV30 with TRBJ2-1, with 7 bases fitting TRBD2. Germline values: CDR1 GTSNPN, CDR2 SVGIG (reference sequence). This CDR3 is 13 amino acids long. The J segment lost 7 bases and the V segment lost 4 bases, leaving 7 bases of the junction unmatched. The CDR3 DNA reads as TGTGCCTGGACTACTAGCGCGAATAATGAGCAGTTCTTC. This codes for CAWTTSANNEQFF.

The CDR3 DNA reads as TGTGCCAGCTCCGCTATTAATCAGCCCCAGCATTTT. Amino acids: CASSAINQPQHF. The chain has TRBV5-6 and TRBJ1-5; D gene uncertain. This CDR3 contains 12 residues. The germline V and J ends were trimmed by 7 bases and 4 bases, with 9 bases remaining between them. Germline CDR1 SGHDT, CDR2 YYEEEE.

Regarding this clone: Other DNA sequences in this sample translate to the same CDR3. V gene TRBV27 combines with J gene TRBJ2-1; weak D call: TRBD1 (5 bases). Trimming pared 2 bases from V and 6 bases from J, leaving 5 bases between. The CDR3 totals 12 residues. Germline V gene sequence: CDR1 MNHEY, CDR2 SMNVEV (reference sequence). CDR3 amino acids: CASSLRGNEQFF. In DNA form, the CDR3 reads TGTGCCAGCAGTTTAAGGGGCAATGAGCAGTTCTTC.

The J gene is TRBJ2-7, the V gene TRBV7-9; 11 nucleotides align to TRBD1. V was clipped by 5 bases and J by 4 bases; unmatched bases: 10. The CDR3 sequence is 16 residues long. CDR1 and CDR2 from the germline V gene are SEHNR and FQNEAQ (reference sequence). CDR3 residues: CASSHDTGQGAYEQYF. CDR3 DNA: TGTGCCAGCAGCCACGATACTGGACAGGGGGCGTACGAGCAGTACTTC. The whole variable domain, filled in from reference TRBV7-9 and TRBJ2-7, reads DTGVSQNPRHKITKRGQNVTFRCDPISEHNRLYWYRQTLGQGPEFLTYFQNEAQLEKSRLLSDRFSAERPKGSFSTLEIQRTEQGDSAMYLCASSHDTGQGAYEQYFGPGTRLTVT.

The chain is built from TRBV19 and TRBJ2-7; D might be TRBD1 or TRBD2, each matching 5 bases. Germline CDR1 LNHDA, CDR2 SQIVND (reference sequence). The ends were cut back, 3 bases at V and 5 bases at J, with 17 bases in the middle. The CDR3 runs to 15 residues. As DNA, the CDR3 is TGTGCCAGTAGTATCCCGGCAGGGCCGAGGGACGAGCAGTACTTC. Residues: CASSIPAGPRDEQYF.

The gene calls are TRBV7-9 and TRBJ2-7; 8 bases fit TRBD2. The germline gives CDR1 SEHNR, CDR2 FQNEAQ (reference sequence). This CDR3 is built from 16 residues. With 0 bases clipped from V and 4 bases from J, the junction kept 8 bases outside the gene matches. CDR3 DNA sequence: TGTGCCAGCAGCTTAGCCGGTTGGCGGGAGGATTACGAGCAGTACTTC. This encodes CASSLAGWREDYEQYF.

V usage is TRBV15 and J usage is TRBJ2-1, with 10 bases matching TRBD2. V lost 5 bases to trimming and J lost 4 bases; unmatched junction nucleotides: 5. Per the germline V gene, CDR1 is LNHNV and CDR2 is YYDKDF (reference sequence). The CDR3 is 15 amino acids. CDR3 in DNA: TGTGCCACCAGCGACCCTAGCGGGAGATACAATGAGCAGTTCTTC. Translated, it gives CATSDPSGRYNEQFF.

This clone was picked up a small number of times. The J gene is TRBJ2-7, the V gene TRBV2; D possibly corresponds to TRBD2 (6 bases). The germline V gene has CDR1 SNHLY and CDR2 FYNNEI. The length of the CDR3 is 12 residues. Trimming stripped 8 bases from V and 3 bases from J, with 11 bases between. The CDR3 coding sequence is TGTGCCAGCGGACTATACTACTACGAGCAGTACTTC. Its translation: CASGLYYYEQYF.

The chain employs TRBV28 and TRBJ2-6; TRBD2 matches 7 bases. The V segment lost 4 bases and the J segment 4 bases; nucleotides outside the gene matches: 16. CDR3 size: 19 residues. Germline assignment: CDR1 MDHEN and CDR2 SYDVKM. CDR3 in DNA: TGTGCCAGCAGTTCGTTCTGGGGTGGGGAGGGATTAGGGGCCAACGTCCTGACTTTC. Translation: CASSSFWGGEGLGANVLTF.

The CDR3 DNA is TGCGCCAGCAGCCAAGTTGTCCTAGCGGGAGAAGGAGAGCAGTACTTC. Its protein is CASSQVVLAGEGEQYF. V and J are TRBV4-1 and TRBJ2-7; 10 bases are shared with TRBD2. The CDR3 spans 16 residues. V was clipped by 1 base and J by 7 bases; unmatched bases: 10. CDR1 MGHRA and CDR2 YSYEKL come from the germline V gene.

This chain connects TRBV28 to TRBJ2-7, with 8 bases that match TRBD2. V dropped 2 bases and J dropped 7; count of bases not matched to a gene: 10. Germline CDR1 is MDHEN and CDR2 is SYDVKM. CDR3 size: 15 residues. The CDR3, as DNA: TGTGCCAGCAGTTTAACCGGGACTAGAATAGTTGAGCAGTACTTC. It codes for CASSLTGTRIVEQYF.

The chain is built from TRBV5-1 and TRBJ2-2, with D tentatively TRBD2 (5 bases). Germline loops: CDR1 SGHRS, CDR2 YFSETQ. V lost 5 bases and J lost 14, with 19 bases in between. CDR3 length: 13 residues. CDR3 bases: TGCGCCAGCAGTCCAAGCGGCGAGGGTCGCCTGTTTTTT. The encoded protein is CASSPSGEGRLFF.

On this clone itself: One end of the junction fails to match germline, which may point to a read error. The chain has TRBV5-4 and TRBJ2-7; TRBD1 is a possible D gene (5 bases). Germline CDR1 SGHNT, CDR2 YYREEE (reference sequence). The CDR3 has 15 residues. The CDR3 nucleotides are TGTGCCAGCAGCTTGGAGGGGCAGGGAAAGCCTGGAGTTGTCTTC. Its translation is CASSLEGQGKPGVVF.

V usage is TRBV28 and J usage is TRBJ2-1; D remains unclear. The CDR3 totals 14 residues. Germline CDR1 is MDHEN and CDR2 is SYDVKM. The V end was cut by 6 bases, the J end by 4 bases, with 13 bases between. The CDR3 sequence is CASSRKDGYNEQFF. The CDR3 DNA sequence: TGTGCCAGCAGCCGAAAGGACGGTTACAATGAGCAGTTCTTC.

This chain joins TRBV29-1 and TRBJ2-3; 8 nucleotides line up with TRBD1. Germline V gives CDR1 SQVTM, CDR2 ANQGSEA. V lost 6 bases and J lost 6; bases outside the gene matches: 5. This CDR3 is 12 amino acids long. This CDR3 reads CSVKRQGDTQYF. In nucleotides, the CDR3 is TGCAGCGTCAAACGACAGGGGGATACGCAGTATTTT.